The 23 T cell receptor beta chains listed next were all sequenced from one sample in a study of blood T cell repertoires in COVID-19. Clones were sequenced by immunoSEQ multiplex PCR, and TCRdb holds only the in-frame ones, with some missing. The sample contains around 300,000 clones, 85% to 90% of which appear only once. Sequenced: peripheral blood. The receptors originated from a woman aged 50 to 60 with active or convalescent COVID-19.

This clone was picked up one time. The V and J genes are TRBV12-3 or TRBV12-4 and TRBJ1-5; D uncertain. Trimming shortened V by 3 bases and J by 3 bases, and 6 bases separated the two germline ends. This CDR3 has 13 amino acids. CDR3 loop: CASSFSPNQPQHF. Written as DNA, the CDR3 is TGTGCCAGCAGTTTTAGCCCCAATCAGCCCCAGCATTTT.

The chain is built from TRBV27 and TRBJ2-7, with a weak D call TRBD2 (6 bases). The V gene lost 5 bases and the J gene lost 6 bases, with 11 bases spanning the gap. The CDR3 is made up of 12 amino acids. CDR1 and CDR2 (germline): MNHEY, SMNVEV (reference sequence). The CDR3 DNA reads TGTGCCAGCAGTCATAAGGGAGGCGAGCAGTACTTC. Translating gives CASSHKGGEQYF.

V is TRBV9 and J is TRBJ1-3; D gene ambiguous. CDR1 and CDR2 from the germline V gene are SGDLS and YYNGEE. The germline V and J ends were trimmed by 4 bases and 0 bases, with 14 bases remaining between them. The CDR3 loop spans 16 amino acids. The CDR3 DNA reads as TGTGCCAGCAGCCCCCCGGGGTCGAGCTCTGGAAACACCATATATTTT. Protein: CASSPPGSSSGNTIYF.

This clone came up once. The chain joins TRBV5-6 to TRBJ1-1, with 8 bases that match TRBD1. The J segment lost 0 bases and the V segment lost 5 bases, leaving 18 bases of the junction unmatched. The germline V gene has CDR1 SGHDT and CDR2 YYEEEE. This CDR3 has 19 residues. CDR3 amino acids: CASRLRAPTGGGMNTEAFF. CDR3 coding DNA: TGTGCCAGCAGACTCCGCGCCCCAACAGGGGGGGGCATGAACACTGAAGCTTTCTTT.

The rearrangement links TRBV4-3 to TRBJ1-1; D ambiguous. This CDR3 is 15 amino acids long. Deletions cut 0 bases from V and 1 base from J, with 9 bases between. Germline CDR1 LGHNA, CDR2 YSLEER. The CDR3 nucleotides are TGCGCCAGCAGCCAAGACGAGGGAACGAACACTGAAGCTTTCTTT. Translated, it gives CASSQDEGTNTEAFF.

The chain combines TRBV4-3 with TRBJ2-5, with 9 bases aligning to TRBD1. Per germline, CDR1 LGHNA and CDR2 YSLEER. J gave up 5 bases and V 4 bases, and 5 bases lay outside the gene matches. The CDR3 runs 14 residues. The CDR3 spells CASSPGQGGETQYF. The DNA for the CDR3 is TGCGCCAGCAGCCCGGGACAGGGCGGCGAGACCCAGTACTTC.

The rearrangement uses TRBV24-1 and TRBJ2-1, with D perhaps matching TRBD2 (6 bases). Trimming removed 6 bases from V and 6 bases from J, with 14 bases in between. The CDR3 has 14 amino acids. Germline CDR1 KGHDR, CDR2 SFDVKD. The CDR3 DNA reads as TGTGCCACCAGTAAGAGACTAGGCTCCAATGAGCAGTTCTTC. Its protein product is CATSKRLGSNEQFF.

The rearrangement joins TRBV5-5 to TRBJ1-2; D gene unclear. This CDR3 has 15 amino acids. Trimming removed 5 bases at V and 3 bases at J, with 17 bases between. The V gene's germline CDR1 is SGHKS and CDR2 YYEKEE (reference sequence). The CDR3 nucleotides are TGTGCCAGCAGTTCGACCGGGTGGAGGGACTATGGCTACACCTTC. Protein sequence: CASSSTGWRDYGYTF.

The CDR3 sequence is CASSEAAGYYEQYF. DNA for the CDR3: TGTGCCAGCAGTGAAGCGGCAGGCTACTACGAGCAGTACTTC. The V gene is TRBV2, the J gene TRBJ2-7; D is undetermined. Deletions cut 0 bases from V and 3 bases from J, with 9 bases between. This CDR3 region has 14 residues. Germline CDR1 and CDR2: SNHLY and FYNNEI.

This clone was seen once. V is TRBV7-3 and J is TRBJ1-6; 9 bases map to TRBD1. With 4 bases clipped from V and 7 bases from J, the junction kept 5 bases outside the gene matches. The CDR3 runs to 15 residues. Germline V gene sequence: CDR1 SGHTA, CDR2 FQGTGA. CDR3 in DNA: TGTGCCAGCAGCTCAACAGACAGGGGGAATTCACCCCTCCACTTT. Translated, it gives CASSSTDRGNSPLHF. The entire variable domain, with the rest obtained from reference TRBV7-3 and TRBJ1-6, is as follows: GAGVSQTPSNKVTEKGKYVELRCDPISGHTALYWYRQSLGQGPEFLIYFQGTGAADDSGLPNDRFFAVRPEGSVSTLKIQRTERGDSAVYLCASSSTDRGNSPLHFGNGTRLTVT.

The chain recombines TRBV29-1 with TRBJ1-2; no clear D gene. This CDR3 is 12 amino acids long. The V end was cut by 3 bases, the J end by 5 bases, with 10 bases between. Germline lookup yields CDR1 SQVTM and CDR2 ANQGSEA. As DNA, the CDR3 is TGCAGCGTTGATCCAGAAAATTATGGCTACACCTTC. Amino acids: CSVDPENYGYTF. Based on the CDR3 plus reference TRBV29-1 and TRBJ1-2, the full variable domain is SAVISQKPSRDICQRGTSLTIQCQVDSQVTMMFWYRQQPGQSLTLIATANQGSEATYESGFVIDKFPISRPNLTFSTLTVSNMSPEDSSIYLCSVDPENYGYTFGSGTRLTVV.

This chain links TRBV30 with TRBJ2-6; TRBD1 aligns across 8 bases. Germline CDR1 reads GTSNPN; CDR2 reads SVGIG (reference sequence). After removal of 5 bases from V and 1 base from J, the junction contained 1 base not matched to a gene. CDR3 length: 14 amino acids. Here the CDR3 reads CAWRQGSGANVLTF. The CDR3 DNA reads TGTGCCTGGCGACAGGGGTCTGGGGCCAACGTCCTGACTTTC. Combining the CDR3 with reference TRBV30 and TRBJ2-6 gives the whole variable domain SQTIHQWPATLVQPVGSPLSLECTVEGTSNPNLYWYRQAAGRGLQLLFYSVGIGQISSEVPQNLSASRPQDRQFILSSKKLLLSDSGFYLCAWRQGSGANVLTFGAGSRLTVL.

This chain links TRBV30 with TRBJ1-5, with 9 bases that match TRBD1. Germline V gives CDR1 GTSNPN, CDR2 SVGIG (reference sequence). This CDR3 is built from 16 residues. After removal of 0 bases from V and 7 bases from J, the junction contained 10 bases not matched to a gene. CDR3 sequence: CAWSVQGTGSGQPQHF. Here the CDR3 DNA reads TGTGCCTGGAGTGTACAAGGGACAGGGTCAGGACAGCCCCAGCATTTT.

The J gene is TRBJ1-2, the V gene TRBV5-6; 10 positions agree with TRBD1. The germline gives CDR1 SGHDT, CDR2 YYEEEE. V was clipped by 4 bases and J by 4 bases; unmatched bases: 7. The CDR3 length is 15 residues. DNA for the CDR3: TGTGCCAGCAGCGTACCGGGACAGGGGCTCTATGGCTACACCTTC. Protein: CASSVPGQGLYGYTF.

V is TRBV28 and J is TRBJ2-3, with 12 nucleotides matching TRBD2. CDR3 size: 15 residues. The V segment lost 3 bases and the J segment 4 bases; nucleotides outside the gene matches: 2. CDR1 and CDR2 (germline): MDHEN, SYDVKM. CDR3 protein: CASSLLAGGPDTQYF. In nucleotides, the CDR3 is TGTGCCAGCAGTTTGCTAGCGGGAGGGCCAGATACGCAGTATTTT. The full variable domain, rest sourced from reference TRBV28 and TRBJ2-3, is DVKVTQSSRYLVKRTGEKVFLECVQDMDHENMFWYRQDPGLGLRLIYFSYDVKMKEKGDIPEGYSVSREKKERFSLILESASTNQTSMYLCASSLLAGGPDTQYFGPGTRLTVL.

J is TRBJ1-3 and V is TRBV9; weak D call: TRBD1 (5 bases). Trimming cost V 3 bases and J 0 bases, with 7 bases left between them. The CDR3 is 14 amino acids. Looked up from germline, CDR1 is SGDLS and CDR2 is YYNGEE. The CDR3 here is CASSDRNSGNTIYF. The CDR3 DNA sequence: TGTGCCAGCAGCGACAGGAACTCTGGAAACACCATATATTTT. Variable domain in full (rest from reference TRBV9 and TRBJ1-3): DSGVTQTPKHLITATGQRVTLRCSPRSGDLSVYWYQQSLDQGLQFLIQYYNGEERAKGNILERFSAQQFPDLHSELNLSSLELGDSALYFCASSDRNSGNTIYFGEGSWLTVV.

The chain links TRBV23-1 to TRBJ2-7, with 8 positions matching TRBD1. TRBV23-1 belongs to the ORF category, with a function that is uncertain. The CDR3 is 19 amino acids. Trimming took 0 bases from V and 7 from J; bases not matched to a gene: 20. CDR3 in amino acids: CASSQSNKTGALSIVEQYF. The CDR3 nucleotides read TGCGCCAGCAGTCAATCTAATAAGACAGGGGCCCTGAGCATTGTGGAGCAGTACTTC.

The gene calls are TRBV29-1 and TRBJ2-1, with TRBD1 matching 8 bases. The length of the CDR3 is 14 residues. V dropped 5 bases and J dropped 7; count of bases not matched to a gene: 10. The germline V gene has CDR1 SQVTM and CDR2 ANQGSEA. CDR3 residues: CSVFGQGSVNEQFF. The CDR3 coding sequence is TGCAGCGTTTTTGGACAGGGATCTGTGAATGAGCAGTTCTTC.

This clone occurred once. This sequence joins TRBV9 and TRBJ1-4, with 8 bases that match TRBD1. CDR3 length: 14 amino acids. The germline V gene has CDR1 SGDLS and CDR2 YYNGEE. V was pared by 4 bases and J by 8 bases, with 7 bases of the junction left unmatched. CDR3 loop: CASSSGTGNEKLFF. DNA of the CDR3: TGTGCCAGCAGCTCAGGGACAGGTAACGAAAAACTGTTTTTT.

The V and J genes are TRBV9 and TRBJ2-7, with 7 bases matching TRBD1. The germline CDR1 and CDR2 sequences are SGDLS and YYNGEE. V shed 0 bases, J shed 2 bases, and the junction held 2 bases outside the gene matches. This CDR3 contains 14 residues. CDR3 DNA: TGTGCCAGCAGCGTAGGACAGGGCCCCTACGAGCAGTACTTC. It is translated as CASSVGQGPYEQYF.

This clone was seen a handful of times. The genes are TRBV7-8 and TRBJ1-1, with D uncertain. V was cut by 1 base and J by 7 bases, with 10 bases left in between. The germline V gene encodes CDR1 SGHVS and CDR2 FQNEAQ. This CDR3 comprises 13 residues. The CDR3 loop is CASSLERDVEAFF. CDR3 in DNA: TGTGCCAGCAGCTTAGAGAGGGATGTTGAAGCTTTCTTT.

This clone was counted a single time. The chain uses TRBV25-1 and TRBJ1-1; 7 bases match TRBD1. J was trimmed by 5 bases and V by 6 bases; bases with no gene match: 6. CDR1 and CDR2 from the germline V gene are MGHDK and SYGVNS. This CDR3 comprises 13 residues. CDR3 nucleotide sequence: TGTGCCAGCAGGAAACAGGGGTATACTGAAGCTTTCTTT. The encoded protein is CASRKQGYTEAFF.

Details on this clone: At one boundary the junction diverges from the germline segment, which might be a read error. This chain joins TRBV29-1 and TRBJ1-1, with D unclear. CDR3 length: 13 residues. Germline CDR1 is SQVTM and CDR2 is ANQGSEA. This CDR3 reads CSGRSAANAEAFF. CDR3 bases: TGCAGCGGAAGATCGGCGGCGAACGCTGAAGCTTTCTTT.